One sample yielded the 3 T cell receptor beta chains listed below, sequenced in a study of Ad26.COV2.S vaccination and SARS-CoV-2 variants. Clones were read by immunoSEQ multiplex PCR, and TCRdb kept only the in-frame ones, dropping some. The sample yields about 480,000 clones, around 88% seen once. Described treatment: over 15 received Ad26.COV2.S at low or high dose, single or two shots; about 5 received placebo; per-sample allocation not given. Samples analyzed were those drawn on day 63 after the first vaccine or placebo injection. This specimen was peripheral blood, taken in a trial of Ad26.COV2.S vaccine versus placebo. The receptors come from a person aged 18-65 years who received the Ad26.COV2.S COVID-19 vaccine or a placebo.

The chain has TRBV19 and TRBJ2-3; D not resolved. The CDR3 consists of 15 residues. CDR1 LNHDA and CDR2 SQIVND come from the germline V gene (reference sequence). V lost 1 base to trimming and J lost 0 bases, with 8 bases between them. CDR3 nucleotides: TGTGCCAGTAGTATAGGAGCTGTAAGCACAGATACGCAGTATTTT. This gives the protein CASSIGAVSTDTQYF.

This chain links TRBV6-2 or TRBV6-3 with TRBJ2-7; 13 positions agree with TRBD2. With V trimmed by 6 bases and J by 1 base, 18 bases remained unmatched. The germline V gene encodes CDR1 MNHEY and CDR2 SVGEGT. This CDR3 region has 20 residues. The CDR3 region has the DNA TGTGCCAGCAGCCGGCGGGACTGGACTAGCGGGAGACCCCCTTCCTACGAGCAGTACTTC. It yields the protein CASSRRDWTSGRPPSYEQYF.

This clone appeared a single time. This chain connects TRBV18 to TRBJ1-4; 9 bases are a match to TRBD1. V trimming: 3 bases; J trimming: 7 bases; junction bases outside the gene matches: 6. Per germline, CDR1 KGHSH and CDR2 LQKENI. The CDR3 consists of 15 residues. The DNA for the CDR3 is TGTGCCAGCTCACCGGGACAGGGAGGATTTGAAAAACTGTTTTTT. This encodes CASSPGQGGFEKLFF.